This is a list of T cell receptor beta chains from one sample in a study of shared clonotypes between healthy human individuals. Profiling relied on immunoSEQ multiplex PCR, and the TCRdb table lists in-frame clones only, not all of them. The sample consists of over 95,000 clones, roughly half of them appearing once. Sequencing used PBMCs. The receptors here all came from a woman aged 40 to 50 in good health. Some clones in this sample may be carry-over from other donors' samples. CDR3s include the opening cysteine and the closing phenylalanine or tryptophan. The order of the fields is D gene, clone size, V gene, J gene, CDR3 DNA, CDR3 protein. D genes are given only for firm matches. Not all rows give a size; the values are once, few, many and, for expanded clones, a class.

D gene: TRBD1
clone size: many
V gene: TRBV7-2
J gene: TRBJ1-5
CDR3 DNA: TGTGCCAGCAGCTTAGGTCGGACAGGGGGTCAGCCCCAGCATTTT
CDR3 protein: CASSLGRTGGQPQHF

D gene: TRBD2
clone size: many
V gene: TRBV5-4
J gene: TRBJ2-4
CDR3 DNA: TGTGCCAGCAGCGCCCCGGGCCGGGGGGAAAACATTCAGTACTTC
CDR3 protein: CASSAPGRGENIQYF

D gene: TRBD1
clone size: -
V gene: TRBV5-4
J gene: TRBJ1-4
CDR3 DNA: TGTGCCAGCAGCATTAACAGGGGGGCTAATGAAAAACTGTTTTTT
CDR3 protein: CASSINRGANEKLFF

D gene: -
clone size: -
V gene: TRBV7-9
J gene: TRBJ2-7
CDR3 DNA: TGCGCCAGCAGCCAAGGAGGGTACTACGAGCAGTACTTC
CDR3 protein: CASSQGGYYEQYF

D gene: -
clone size: -
V gene: TRBV7-9
J gene: TRBJ2-7
CDR3 DNA: TGTGCCAGCAGCAACCGGGACACCTTGGAGCAGTACTTC
CDR3 protein: CASSNRDTLEQYF

D gene: TRBD2
clone size: -
V gene: TRBV5-5
J gene: TRBJ2-7
CDR3 DNA: TGTGCCAGCAGCCAAGAGCTAGCGGTTAACTCCTACGAGCAGTACTTC
CDR3 protein: CASSQELAVNSYEQYF

D gene: -
clone size: -
V gene: TRBV27
J gene: TRBJ2-1
CDR3 DNA: TGTGCCAGCACCGTTGCCCCGGGGCGGAATGAGCAGTTCTTC
CDR3 protein: CASTVAPGRNEQFF

D gene: -
clone size: many
V gene: TRBV27
J gene: TRBJ1-5
CDR3 DNA: TGTGCCAGCAGTGTCTCGGACGGGAACAATCAGCCCCAGCATTTT
CDR3 protein: CASSVSDGNNQPQHF

D gene: TRBD2
clone size: many
V gene: TRBV5-1
J gene: TRBJ2-5
CDR3 DNA: TGCGCCAGCAGCAGGGATGGGAGGGCAGAGGAGACCCAGTACTTC
CDR3 protein: CASSRDGRAEETQYF

D gene: TRBD1
clone size: -
V gene: TRBV9
J gene: TRBJ1-3
CDR3 DNA: TGTGCCAGCAGCGACGACAGGGGCGGAAACACCATATATTTT
CDR3 protein: CASSDDRGGNTIYF

D gene: -
clone size: many
V gene: TRBV11-2
J gene: TRBJ2-3
CDR3 DNA: TGTGCCAGCAGCCCCTTGGCCGGCACAGATACGCAGTATTTT
CDR3 protein: CASSPLAGTDTQYF

D gene: TRBD2
clone size: many
V gene: TRBV7-8
J gene: TRBJ2-1
CDR3 DNA: TGTGCCAGCAGCTTAGGATCCAGCGGGATACTTGGTGAGCAGTTCTTC
CDR3 protein: CASSLGSSGILGEQFF

D gene: -
clone size: -
V gene: TRBV5-6
J gene: TRBJ2-7
CDR3 DNA: TGTGCCAGCAGCTTGCTTGGCAGTTCCTACGAGCAGTACTTC
CDR3 protein: CASSLLGSSYEQYF

D gene: TRBD2
clone size: -
V gene: TRBV7-9
J gene: TRBJ2-3
CDR3 DNA: TGTGCCAGCAGCTTAGCGCTCGCTAGCGGGAGGAGCACAGATACGCAGTATTTT
CDR3 protein: CASSLALASGRSTDTQYF

D gene: TRBD1
clone size: few
V gene: TRBV6-6
J gene: TRBJ1-5
CDR3 DNA: TGTGCCAGCAGTTCCACAGGGGGCTCTCAGCCCCAGCATTTT
CDR3 protein: CASSSTGGSQPQHF

D gene: -
clone size: -
V gene: TRBV19
J gene: TRBJ2-6
CDR3 DNA: TGTGCCAGTAGTGGGCGGGAAAGCGCTGGGGCCAACGTCCTGACTTTC
CDR3 protein: CASSGRESAGANVLTF

D gene: TRBD2
clone size: few
V gene: TRBV15
J gene: TRBJ2-7
CDR3 DNA: TGTGCCACCAGCAGGGGGCTAGCGGGAGTACCGAGCTCCTACGAGCAGTACTTC
CDR3 protein: CATSRGLAGVPSSYEQYF

D gene: -
clone size: once
V gene: TRBV5-1
J gene: TRBJ1-3
CDR3 DNA: TGCGCCAGCAGCTCCCAGAGCTCTGGAAACACCATATATTTT
CDR3 protein: CASSSQSSGNTIYF

D gene: -
clone size: -
V gene: TRBV7-2
J gene: TRBJ2-5
CDR3 DNA: TGTGCCAGCAGCTTAGCGCGAGGGTCAGAGACCCAGTACTTC
CDR3 protein: CASSLARGSETQYF

D gene: -
clone size: -
V gene: TRBV6-5
J gene: TRBJ1-2
CDR3 DNA: TGTGCCAGCATGAGGGACGGCTACACCTTC
CDR3 protein: CASMRDGYTF

D gene: TRBD1
clone size: few
V gene: TRBV5-1
J gene: TRBJ2-7
CDR3 DNA: TGCGCCAGCAGCCGGGACAGGGGGAGTTTGGAGCAGTACTTC
CDR3 protein: CASSRDRGSLEQYF

D gene: -
clone size: -
V gene: TRBV30
J gene: TRBJ1-2
CDR3 DNA: TGTGCCTGGAGTGTAGGCAGTTATATGAGTGGCTACACCTTC
CDR3 protein: CAWSVGSYMSGYTF

D gene: -
clone size: many
V gene: TRBV19
J gene: TRBJ1-1
CDR3 DNA: TGTGCCAGTACAACTAGACGGGCTAACACTGAAGCTTTCTTT
CDR3 protein: CASTTRRANTEAFF

D gene: -
clone size: -
V gene: TRBV11-1
J gene: TRBJ1-4
CDR3 DNA: TGTGCCAGCAGCTTAGGGACAGCAACTAATGAAAAACTGTTTTTT
CDR3 protein: CASSLGTATNEKLFF

D gene: -
clone size: many
V gene: TRBV29-1
J gene: TRBJ1-5
CDR3 DNA: TGCAGCGTTGAGTTAGGATCGGGCAATCAGCCCCAGCATTTT
CDR3 protein: CSVELGSGNQPQHF

D gene: TRBD2
clone size: few
V gene: TRBV2
J gene: TRBJ2-1
CDR3 DNA: TGTGCCAGCAGGGTCCTAGCGGGAGCCGATGAGCAGTTCTTC
CDR3 protein: CASRVLAGADEQFF

D gene: TRBD1
clone size: many
V gene: TRBV5-6
J gene: TRBJ2-1
CDR3 DNA: TGTGCCAGCAGCTTGCGGTGGGGACAGGGAGGGAATGAGCAGTTCTTC
CDR3 protein: CASSLRWGQGGNEQFF

D gene: TRBD1
clone size: -
V gene: TRBV5-1
J gene: TRBJ2-7
CDR3 DNA: TGCGCCACCAAACCCGGGACAGGGGCTAGAGAGCAGTACTTC
CDR3 protein: CATKPGTGAREQYF

D gene: -
clone size: -
V gene: TRBV28
J gene: TRBJ1-4
CDR3 DNA: TGTGCCACCCTAAGAGGTGAAAAACTGTTTTTT
CDR3 protein: CATLRGEKLFF

D gene: TRBD2
clone size: -
V gene: TRBV6-6
J gene: TRBJ2-7
CDR3 DNA: TGTGCCAGCAGCCCACTAGCGGGTAGGAGGTACGAGCAGTACTTC
CDR3 protein: CASSPLAGRRYEQYF

D gene: TRBD1
clone size: once
V gene: TRBV18
J gene: TRBJ2-1
CDR3 DNA: TGTGCCAGCTCACCTAAGGGGGCACCATTCTACAATGAGCAGTTCTTC
CDR3 protein: CASSPKGAPFYNEQFF

D gene: -
clone size: -
V gene: TRBV30
J gene: TRBJ2-3
CDR3 DNA: TGTGCCTCAGCTGGGGGAGTAGATACGCAGTATTTT
CDR3 protein: CASAGGVDTQYF

D gene: TRBD2
clone size: -
V gene: TRBV7-9
J gene: TRBJ2-7
CDR3 DNA: TGTGCCAGCAGCGCTAGCGGGTACGAGCAGTACTTC
CDR3 protein: CASSASGYEQYF

D gene: -
clone size: -
V gene: TRBV4-3
J gene: TRBJ1-2
CDR3 DNA: TGCGCCAGCAGCCAAGCTATGGGACCTTATGGCTACACCTTC
CDR3 protein: CASSQAMGPYGYTF

D gene: -
clone size: -
V gene: TRBV28
J gene: TRBJ2-7
CDR3 DNA: TGTGCCAGCAGTCCATTGGGGGACGAGCAGTACTTC
CDR3 protein: CASSPLGDEQYF

D gene: -
clone size: few
V gene: TRBV21-1
J gene: TRBJ2-2
CDR3 DNA: TGTGCCAGCAGCACACCCGGGACCGATAACACCGGGGAGCTGTTTTTT
CDR3 protein: CASSTPGTDNTGELFF

D gene: TRBD1
clone size: -
V gene: TRBV5-3
J gene: TRBJ2-1
CDR3 DNA: TGTGCCAGAAGCTTCCAGGGGGCAGATGAGCAGTTCTTC
CDR3 protein: CARSFQGADEQFF

D gene: -
clone size: -
V gene: TRBV6-5
J gene: TRBJ2-5
CDR3 DNA: TGTGCCAGCAGCGGCCACGGGGCATACGAGACCCAGTACTTC
CDR3 protein: CASSGHGAYETQYF

D gene: -
clone size: many
V gene: TRBV5-1
J gene: TRBJ2-7
CDR3 DNA: TGCGCCAGCAGCTCCCAGGTTTCCTACGAGCAGTACTTC
CDR3 protein: CASSSQVSYEQYF

D gene: TRBD1
clone size: -
V gene: TRBV30
J gene: TRBJ1-4
CDR3 DNA: TGTGCCTGGACCCTACAGGGGGGATCTGAAAAACTGTTTTTT
CDR3 protein: CAWTLQGGSEKLFF

D gene: -
clone size: -
V gene: TRBV29-1
J gene: TRBJ1-1
CDR3 DNA: TGCAGCGTTGACGGGGGAGGCACTGAAGCTTTCTTT
CDR3 protein: CSVDGGGTEAFF

D gene: -
clone size: -
V gene: TRBV5-4
J gene: TRBJ2-7
CDR3 DNA: TGTGCCAGCAGCTTGGAGTTAGGGTACGAGCAGTACTTC
CDR3 protein: CASSLELGYEQYF

D gene: TRBD1
clone size: -
V gene: TRBV19
J gene: TRBJ1-5
CDR3 DNA: TGTGCCAGTAGGACAGGGGTGCAGCCCCAGCATTTT
CDR3 protein: CASRTGVQPQHF

D gene: -
clone size: many
V gene: TRBV28
J gene: TRBJ1-5
CDR3 DNA: TGTGCCAGCAGCACGATACCGGGACACTTGGGCAGTAGCAATCAGCCCCAGCATTTT
CDR3 protein: CASSTIPGHLGSSNQPQHF

D gene: TRBD1
clone size: many
V gene: TRBV30
J gene: TRBJ1-4
CDR3 DNA: TGTGCCTGGAGAAAAGGACAGGGCCCGGGGGAAAAACTGTTTTTT
CDR3 protein: CAWRKGQGPGEKLFF

D gene: -
clone size: few
V gene: TRBV10-3
J gene: TRBJ2-7
CDR3 DNA: TGTGCCATCAGTGGTCAGGGGATTCCCTACGAGCAGTACTTC
CDR3 protein: CAISGQGIPYEQYF

D gene: -
clone size: -
V gene: TRBV25-1
J gene: TRBJ1-2
CDR3 DNA: TGTGCCAGCAGTGCTCAAGGGGGTTATGGCTACACCTTC
CDR3 protein: CASSAQGGYGYTF

D gene: TRBD2
clone size: -
V gene: TRBV6-1
J gene: TRBJ2-1
CDR3 DNA: TGTGCCAGCAGTGGGACTAGCGGGAGCGGGGATGAGCAGTTCTTC
CDR3 protein: CASSGTSGSGDEQFF

D gene: TRBD1
clone size: -
V gene: TRBV29-1
J gene: TRBJ1-2
CDR3 DNA: TGCAGCGTTCCCCCCGGGGGACAGAACTACTATGGCTACACCTTC
CDR3 protein: CSVPPGGQNYYGYTF

D gene: -
clone size: -
V gene: TRBV28
J gene: TRBJ1-5
CDR3 DNA: TGTGCCAGCAGTTTAGGGCTCGGTAGCAATCAGCCCCAGCATTTT
CDR3 protein: CASSLGLGSNQPQHF

D gene: TRBD2
clone size: -
V gene: TRBV28
J gene: TRBJ2-5
CDR3 DNA: TGTGCCAGCAGTTTCACTAGCGGGAGTGAGGAGCAGTACTTC
CDR3 protein: CASSFTSGSEEQYF